Presented here are 8 T cell receptor beta chains from one specimen sequenced in a study of human T cells and chemical hapten exposure. The time point here: pre-sensitization, week 0. The treatment denotes: therapeutic diphenylcyclopropenone sensitization with weekly scalp DPC. TCRdb called the RACE reads again in MiXCR, with one record for every CDR3 protein. This table has about 80,000 distinct CDR3 sequences, approximately 15% appearing once. The sequences come from whole blood, collected in connection with sensitization to the hapten diphenylcyclopropenone (DPC). These receptors all come from a woman in her fifties or sixties with alopecia areata. Some clones in this sample may be carry-over from other donors' samples.

This clonotype came up a few times. The chain recombines TRBV20-1 with TRBJ1-5; D ambiguous. The V gene's germline CDR1 is DFQATT and CDR2 SNEGSKA (reference sequence). The CDR3 sequence is 14 residues long. Trimming shortened V by 3 bases and J by 3 bases, and 12 bases separated the two germline ends. This CDR3 is CSASVRTDNQPQHF. CDR3 DNA sequence: TGCAGTGCTAGTGTACGGACTGACAATCAGCCCCAGCATTTT.

This clonotype occurred a few times. The CDR3 DNA follows: TGTGCCAGCAGTCCAATGACAGGTGCGAATGAAAAACTGTTTTTT. The encoded protein is CASSPMTGANEKLFF. The chain recombines TRBV6-6 with TRBJ1-4; TRBD1 is a possible D gene (6 bases). This CDR3 has 15 amino acids. CDR1 and CDR2 (germline): MNHNY, SVGAGI (reference sequence). Trimming removed 5 bases from V and 5 bases from J, with 15 bases in between.

This clonotype has only a few counts. The chain carries TRBV28 and TRBJ2-1, with TRBD2 matching over 12 bases. There are 13 residues in the CDR3. V lost 8 bases, J lost 8 bases, and 4 bases stayed unmatched. Germline-derived CDR1 and CDR2 are MDHEN and SYDVKM. This CDR3 reads CASVLAGGDEQFF. DNA of the CDR3: TGTGCCAGCGTGCTAGCGGGAGGGGATGAGCAGTTCTTC.

The chain is built from TRBV20-1 and TRBJ2-2; TRBD1 is a possible D gene (6 bases). This CDR3 spans 14 amino acids. The germline V and J ends were trimmed by 2 bases and 3 bases, with 10 bases remaining between them. Germline V CDR1 and CDR2: DFQATT, SNEGSKA (reference sequence). This CDR3 is CSARSRGDTGELFF. DNA for the CDR3: TGCAGTGCTAGAAGCAGGGGTGACACCGGGGAGCTGTTTTTT.

The table lists this clonotype with many counts. Germline and junction disagree at one end, which may indicate a read error. J is TRBJ2-7 and V is TRBV6-5; 12 bases agree with TRBD2. The CDR3 totals 11 residues. The germline gives CDR1 MNHEY, CDR2 SVGAGI. The CDR3 DNA follows: TGTGCCATGCCCCAGACTAGCGGGAGTCTCTTC. It translates to CAMPQTSGSLF.

The rearrangement joins TRBV7-2 to TRBJ2-6, with 8 bases fitting TRBD1. With 4 bases clipped from V and 1 base from J, the junction kept 3 bases outside the gene matches. Germline assignment: CDR1 SGHTA and CDR2 FQGNSA. The CDR3 is made up of 16 amino acids. This CDR3 reads CASSYNRGSGANVLTF. Here the CDR3 DNA reads TGTGCCAGCAGCTATAACAGGGGGTCTGGGGCCAACGTCCTGACTTTC.

This clonotype appeared a few times. The J gene is TRBJ2-1, the V gene TRBV11-2, with 9 bases lining up with TRBD1. The germline gives CDR1 SGHAT, CDR2 FQNNGV. The CDR3 length is 16 residues. The ends lost 4 bases at V and 9 bases at J; junction bases unmatched: 13. The CDR3 DNA follows: TGTGCCAGCAGCTCGTCGGGACAGGGAAGATACGGTGAGCAGTTCTTC. The encoded protein is CASSSSGQGRYGEQFF.

V usage is TRBV7-2 and J usage is TRBJ1-4; 9 bases align to TRBD1. V shed 3 bases, J shed 5 bases, and the junction held 4 bases outside the gene matches. The CDR3 is 15 amino acids. Germline V gene lookup returns CDR1 SGHTA and CDR2 FQGNSA. The CDR3 DNA sequence: TGTGCCAGCAGCTTGAGAGGACAGGGGAATGAAAAACTGTTTTTT. Protein product: CASSLRGQGNEKLFF.